This T cell receptor beta chain is drawn from a study of cytomegalovirus exposure and HLA in healthy donors. Study-level points and caveats: A few V segments could not be told apart, such as TRBV6-2 and TRBV6-3, and were left out.

About this clone itself: Its antigen is as yet unknown.

Germline values: CDR1 SGHVS, CDR2 FNYEAQ. V dropped 2 bases and J dropped 1 base, with 6 bases sitting between them. The CDR3 contains 13 residues. Both 60 Vbeta primers and 13 Jbeta primers went into the PCR. Data came from immunoSEQ multiplex PCR; TCRdb stores just in-frame clones and leaves some out. The sample holds a few hundred thousand clones; under 90% are singletons and the top ten take 0.3% to 0.35%. The chain recombines TRBV7-6 with TRBJ2-7; D remains ambiguous. The clonotype originates from a girl aged 2 to 10 in good health and CMV-seronegative. Sequencing was done on a sample of PBMCs. The CDR3 nucleotides are TGTGCCAGCAGCTTAACAGATTCCTACGAGCAGTACTTC. Protein: CASSLTDSYEQYF.